These T cell receptor beta chains were read from a single sample in a study of blood T cell repertoires in COVID-19. Only in-frame clones appear in the TCRdb table, and some are missing; sequencing was by immunoSEQ multiplex PCR. This sample has approximately 300,000 clones, with about nine tenths found just once. Sequenced input: PBMCs or T cells enriched from blood (not recorded which). The receptors here all came from a woman aged 18-29 years who had recovered from COVID-19. CDR3s include the opening cysteine and the closing phenylalanine or tryptophan. The D gene is left open where the match is weak. The size entry is marked missing in some rows and otherwise reads once, few, many or a size class.

d_gene,v_gene,abundance,j_gene,CDR3nt,CDR3aa
TRBD1,TRBV5-4,NA,TRBJ1-1,TGTGCCAGCAGCTTGGCCCGGGGGGGACAGGGGCGTGAAGCTTTCTTT,CASSLARGGQGREAFF
NA,TRBV21-1,NA,TRBJ2-7,TGTGCCAGCAGCAAGGGAGGACACCAATGCTACGAGCAGTACTTC,CASSKGGHQCYEQYF
NA,TRBV6-5,NA,TRBJ2-1,TGTGCCAGCAGCCCCGAGGGTCCAGACAATGAGCAGTTCTTC,CASSPEGPDNEQFF
NA,TRBV30,NA,TRBJ2-7,TGTGCCTGGAGTGTCAACTCCTACGAGCAGTACTTC,CAWSVNSYEQYF
NA,TRBV11-2,NA,TRBJ2-7,TGTGCCAGCAGCTTAGTCTCAAGCGCAGACTCCTACGAGCAGTACTTC,CASSLVSSADSYEQYF
NA,TRBV4-1,NA,TRBJ1-2,TGCGCCAGCAGCCACCCATCCGAGGGTCGCTATGGCTACACCTTC,CASSHPSEGRYGYTF
TRBD1,TRBV2,NA,TRBJ2-5,TGTGCCAGCAGGGAGGGACAGGGGGGGACCCAGTACTTC,CASREGQGGTQYF
TRBD1,TRBV4-1,NA,TRBJ1-2,TGCGCCAGCAGCCAAGACTTACTCGGACAGGTCTATGGCTACACCTTC,CASSQDLLGQVYGYTF
NA,TRBV20-1,NA,TRBJ1-1,TGCAGTGCTAGAGCGTACACTGAAGCTTTCTTT,CSARAYTEAFF
NA,TRBV2,NA,TRBJ1-1,TGTGCCAGCAGCCGGACATTACTGAACACTGAAGCTTTCTTT,CASSRTLLNTEAFF
TRBD1,TRBV18,once,TRBJ2-2,TGTGCCAGCTCACCAGGGACAGCCACGAACACCGGGGAGCTGTTTTTT,CASSPGTATNTGELFF
NA,TRBV6-4,NA,TRBJ2-4,TGTGCCAGCAGTGATGGAGTTACAAACATTCAGTACTTC,CASSDGVTNIQYF
NA,TRBV29-1,NA,TRBJ2-1,TGCAGCGGGAGGACAGTCTCCTACAATGAGCAGTTCTTC,CSGRTVSYNEQFF
NA,TRBV10-3,NA,TRBJ1-6,TGTGCCATCAGTGAGTCGCCAGACAGCTCCTATAATTCACCCCTCCACTTT,CAISESPDSSYNSPLHF
TRBD1,TRBV24-1,NA,TRBJ2-1,TGTGCCACCAGTCCAACCGGGACAGGGGTGAATGAGCAGTTCTTC,CATSPTGTGVNEQFF
NA,TRBV28,NA,TRBJ1-2,TGTGCCAGCAGTTATACCGGGACACTCTATGGCTACACCTTC,CASSYTGTLYGYTF
NA,TRBV28,few,TRBJ1-1,TGTGCCAGCAGCCCTATACAGGGAGTCCCTGAAGCTTTCTTT,CASSPIQGVPEAFF
NA,TRBV19,NA,TRBJ1-5,TGTGCCAGTAGTACCCTACGATCCATTAGCAATCAGCCCCAGCATTTT,CASSTLRSISNQPQHF
NA,TRBV9,NA,TRBJ1-1,TGTGCCAGCAGCGCAAACCCTATGGACAGCATGAACACTGAAGCTTTCTTT,CASSANPMDSMNTEAFF
TRBD2,TRBV3-1/TRBV3-2,NA,TRBJ2-3,TGTGCCAGCAGCCCCTCTAGACTAGCGGGGGTTCCAGATACGCAGTATTTT,CASSPSRLAGVPDTQYF
TRBD2,TRBV7-6,NA,TRBJ2-3,TGTGCCAGCAGCTTGGGGGTTCTAGCGGGAGGTACAGATACGCAGTATTTT,CASSLGVLAGGTDTQYF
NA,TRBV30,NA,TRBJ1-5,TGTGCCTGGAGTCAGGGCCATAGCAATCAGCCCCAGCATTTT,CAWSQGHSNQPQHF
TRBD1,TRBV18,NA,TRBJ2-7,TGTGCCAGCTCAGCCTCCTACGGGACAGGGAGGGACGAGCAGTACTTC,CASSASYGTGRDEQYF
NA,TRBV2,few,TRBJ1-5,TGTGCCAGCAGTGATTCCAGCGCCGGCAATCAGCCCCAGCATTTT,CASSDSSAGNQPQHF
TRBD2,TRBV5-1,few,TRBJ2-1,TGCGCCAGCAGCGACACTAGCGGGAGGTATGAGCAGTTCTTC,CASSDTSGRYEQFF
NA,TRBV28,many,TRBJ2-2,TGTGCCAGCAGTGTGGAGGGGGCAGAGAACACCGGGGAGCTGTTTTTT,CASSVEGAENTGELFF
TRBD2,TRBV29-1,NA,TRBJ2-1,TGCAGCGCGCCTGGGGGAGGGAGCTCCTACAATGAGCAGTTCTTC,CSAPGGGSSYNEQFF
TRBD1,TRBV2,few,TRBJ1-3,TGTGCCAGCAGAGAGGGGGCTGTTGGTGGAAACACCATATATTTT,CASREGAVGGNTIYF
TRBD2,TRBV20-1,NA,TRBJ2-1,TGCAGTGCTAGTATCTCAAGCGGGAGGTGGAATGAGCAGTTCTTC,CSASISSGRWNEQFF
NA,TRBV3-1/TRBV3-2,NA,TRBJ2-6,TGTGCCAGCAGCCCAGTCATCTCTGGGGCCAACGTCCTGACTTTC,CASSPVISGANVLTF
TRBD1,TRBV7-9,once,TRBJ2-5,TGTGCCAGCAGCGGGGGACAGCAAGGGTCCGGGACCCAGTACTTC,CASSGGQQGSGTQYF
NA,TRBV5-6,NA,TRBJ2-2,TGTGCCAGCAGCTTGCGGGGACTGGCGCGGACCGGGGAGCTGTTTTTT,CASSLRGLARTGELFF